This is a list of T cell receptor beta chains from one sample in a study of T-cell memory formation after mild COVID-19. TCRdb fed the 5' RACE reads into MiXCR, producing one record per CDR3 protein. The sample gives 200,000 to 250,000 distinct CDR3 sequences, roughly 14% of which show up once; around 2.2% is in the top ten. Material: PBMCs or a T cell subset sorted from them (not recorded which). These receptor sequences come from an adult woman who had mild COVID-19 (a few samples of this study predate the infection). Cell type and time point are not known. Each CDR3 is given without its conserved first and last residue. Not every row has a clone size; where given, it reads once, few, many or a size class.

clone size: few
V gene: TRBV6-2/TRBV6-3
J gene: TRBJ2-7
CDR3 protein: ASRRVPSYEQY

clone size: NA
V gene: TRBV24-1
J gene: TRBJ1-2
CDR3 protein: ATSDSIGREHGYT

clone size: NA
V gene: TRBV12-3/TRBV12-4
J gene: TRBJ2-1
CDR3 protein: ASSYSGGGYNEQF

clone size: NA
V gene: TRBV2
J gene: TRBJ2-3
CDR3 protein: ASRDTSGTDTQY

clone size: NA
V gene: TRBV6-4
J gene: TRBJ2-3
CDR3 protein: ASSEARGIGTDTQY

clone size: NA
V gene: TRBV18
J gene: TRBJ1-3
CDR3 protein: ASSRDAKNSGNTIY

clone size: few
V gene: TRBV15
J gene: TRBJ2-2
CDR3 protein: ATSSLGSGLVFTGELF

clone size: many
V gene: TRBV18
J gene: TRBJ2-3
CDR3 protein: ASSPPESQRVTQY

clone size: NA
V gene: TRBV12-3/TRBV12-4
J gene: TRBJ1-1
CDR3 protein: ASSVSDRRGTEAF

clone size: many
V gene: TRBV7-8
J gene: TRBJ2-2
CDR3 protein: ASRRRLAGYTGELF

clone size: NA
V gene: TRBV12-3/TRBV12-4
J gene: TRBJ2-1
CDR3 protein: ASSLGGGAGSSYNEQF

clone size: few
V gene: TRBV20-1
J gene: TRBJ2-7
CDR3 protein: SAREGLAGKSSYEQY

clone size: NA
V gene: TRBV4-1
J gene: TRBJ1-1
CDR3 protein: ASSHNRGNTEAF

clone size: few
V gene: TRBV7-9
J gene: TRBJ2-2
CDR3 protein: ASRPTSGTGELF

clone size: few
V gene: TRBV7-2
J gene: TRBJ2-1
CDR3 protein: ASSFPRLAGGSSYNEQF

clone size: few
V gene: TRBV12-3/TRBV12-4
J gene: TRBJ2-6
CDR3 protein: ATRGRISGANVLT

clone size: NA
V gene: TRBV20-1
J gene: TRBJ2-3
CDR3 protein: RGQAGTSGGVEY

clone size: few
V gene: TRBV3-1
J gene: TRBJ1-1
CDR3 protein: ASTSRRQARFTEAF

clone size: NA
V gene: TRBV20-1
J gene: TRBJ1-2
CDR3 protein: SAPQVANYGYT

clone size: NA
V gene: TRBV7-8
J gene: TRBJ2-2
CDR3 protein: ASSPPRANTGELF

clone size: NA
V gene: TRBV7-3
J gene: TRBJ2-5
CDR3 protein: ASSPSGGATWETQY

clone size: NA
V gene: TRBV7-2
J gene: TRBJ2-5
CDR3 protein: ASSSPWGGQETQY

clone size: NA
V gene: TRBV5-1
J gene: TRBJ2-2
CDR3 protein: ASSLPDRAGGELF

clone size: NA
V gene: TRBV29-1
J gene: TRBJ2-3
CDR3 protein: SVLSPGGY

clone size: few
V gene: TRBV18
J gene: TRBJ1-5
CDR3 protein: ASSPRTGENQPQH

clone size: few
V gene: TRBV3-1
J gene: TRBJ2-3
CDR3 protein: ASSQGTGMNTDTQY

clone size: NA
V gene: TRBV20-1
J gene: TRBJ2-7
CDR3 protein: SASTARDSYEQY

clone size: NA
V gene: TRBV12-3/TRBV12-4
J gene: TRBJ1-2
CDR3 protein: ASSLASGRGYT

clone size: NA
V gene: TRBV19
J gene: TRBJ1-2
CDR3 protein: ASSMDGLNYGYT

clone size: many
V gene: TRBV20-1
J gene: TRBJ1-6
CDR3 protein: SASFRGPNSPLH

clone size: NA
V gene: TRBV12-3/TRBV12-4
J gene: TRBJ1-5
CDR3 protein: ASSQMYSNQPQH

clone size: NA
V gene: TRBV7-9
J gene: TRBJ2-5
CDR3 protein: ASSIWDLGETQY

clone size: NA
V gene: TRBV9
J gene: TRBJ2-3
CDR3 protein: ASSVAQGGTDTQY

clone size: few
V gene: TRBV4-2
J gene: TRBJ2-5
CDR3 protein: ASSQGDRAVETQY

clone size: many
V gene: TRBV30
J gene: TRBJ2-1
CDR3 protein: AWIGSGGVGNEQF

clone size: NA
V gene: TRBV30
J gene: TRBJ1-4
CDR3 protein: AWSYRAPTNEKLF

clone size: few
V gene: TRBV12-3/TRBV12-4
J gene: TRBJ1-2
CDR3 protein: ASSLRGVGGYT

clone size: NA
V gene: TRBV9
J gene: TRBJ2-3
CDR3 protein: ASSVGLAGFADTQY

clone size: NA
V gene: TRBV7-3
J gene: TRBJ1-1
CDR3 protein: ASSRVAGQRNTEAF

clone size: few
V gene: TRBV6-1
J gene: TRBJ1-4
CDR3 protein: ASKTGIREKLF

clone size: NA
V gene: TRBV6-4
J gene: TRBJ2-1
CDR3 protein: ASAQLGPLTGEQF